This T cell receptor beta chain was obtained from a study of early T cells in non-severe SARS-CoV-2 infection. The wider study: Sequencing targeted bulk RNA from unsorted whole blood, leaving chains unpaired. Whole-study findings and limits: Comparison of clonotypes with VDJdb favored anti-spike CD8 responses while missing private and CD4 specificities.

Ten or more counts support this clonotype. Its antigen is still unknown. In the library, individual cDNA molecules carried attached unique molecular identifiers. TCRdb analysed the 5' RACE reads with MiXCR anew, one entry per CDR3 protein. The sample yields tens of thousands of distinct CDR3 sequences, about 12% seen once. Germline V gene sequence: CDR1 MNHEY, CDR2 SVGEGT. This CDR3 has 18 residues. V lost 7 bases and J lost 2; bases outside the gene matches: 13. The sequence came from an adult who was a healthcare worker with PCR-confirmed SARS-CoV-2 infection or an uninfected control (not recorded which). The chain combines TRBV6-2 or TRBV6-3 with TRBJ2-1, with 11 bases aligning to TRBD2. Sequencing was carried out using whole blood. CDR3 in amino acids: CASNPMGRLAGTYNEQFF. The CDR3 DNA follows: TGTGCCAGCAACCCCATGGGGCGACTAGCGGGAACCTACAATGAGCAGTTCTTC.